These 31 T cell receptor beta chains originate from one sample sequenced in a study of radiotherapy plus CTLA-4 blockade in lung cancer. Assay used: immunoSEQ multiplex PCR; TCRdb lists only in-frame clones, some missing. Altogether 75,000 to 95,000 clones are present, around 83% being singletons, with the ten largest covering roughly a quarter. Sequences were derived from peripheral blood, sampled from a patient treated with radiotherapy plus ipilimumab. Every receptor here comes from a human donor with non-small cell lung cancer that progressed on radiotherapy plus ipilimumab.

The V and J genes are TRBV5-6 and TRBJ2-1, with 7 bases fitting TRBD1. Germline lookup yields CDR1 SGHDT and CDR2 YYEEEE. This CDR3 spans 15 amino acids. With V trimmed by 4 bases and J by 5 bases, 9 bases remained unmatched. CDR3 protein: CASSQDRAADNEQFF. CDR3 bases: TGTGCCAGCAGCCAAGACAGGGCGGCGGACAATGAGCAGTTCTTC. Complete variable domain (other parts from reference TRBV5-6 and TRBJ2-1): DAGVTQSPTHLIKTRGQQVTLRCSPKSGHDTVSWYQQALGQGPQFIFQYYEEEERQRGNFPDRFSGHQFPNYSSELNVNALLLGDSALYLCASSQDRAADNEQFFGPGTRLTVL.

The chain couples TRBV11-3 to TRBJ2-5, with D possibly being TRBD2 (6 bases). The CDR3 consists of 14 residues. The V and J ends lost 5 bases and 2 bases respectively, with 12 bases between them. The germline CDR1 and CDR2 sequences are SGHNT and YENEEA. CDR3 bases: TGTGCCAGCAGCCTAGCCCGGGAGCAAGAGACCCAGTACTTC. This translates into CASSLAREQETQYF. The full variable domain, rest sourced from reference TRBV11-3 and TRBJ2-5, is EAGVVQSPRYKIIEKKQPVAFWCNPISGHNTLYWYLQNLGQGPELLIRYENEEAVDDSQLPKDRFSAERLKGVDSTLKIQPAELGDSAVYLCASSLAREQETQYFGPGTRLLVL.

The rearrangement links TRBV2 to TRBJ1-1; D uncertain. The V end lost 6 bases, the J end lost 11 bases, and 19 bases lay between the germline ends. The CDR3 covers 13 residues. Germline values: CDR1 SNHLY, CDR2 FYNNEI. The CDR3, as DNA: TGTGCCAGCAGCCCAAACGGGAACGTTGACGCTTTCTTT. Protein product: CASSPNGNVDAFF.

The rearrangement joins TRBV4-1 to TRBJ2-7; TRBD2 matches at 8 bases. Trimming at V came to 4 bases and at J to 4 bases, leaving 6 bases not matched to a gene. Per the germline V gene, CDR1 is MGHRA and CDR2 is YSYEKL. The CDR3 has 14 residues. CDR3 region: CASSRRGGAYEQYF. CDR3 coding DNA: TGCGCCAGCAGCCGTCGGGGGGGCGCGTACGAGCAGTACTTC.

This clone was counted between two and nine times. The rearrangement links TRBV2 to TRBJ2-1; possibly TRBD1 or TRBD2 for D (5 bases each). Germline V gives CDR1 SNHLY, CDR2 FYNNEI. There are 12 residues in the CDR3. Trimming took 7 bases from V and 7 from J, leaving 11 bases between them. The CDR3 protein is CASKMGENEQFF. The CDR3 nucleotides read TGTGCCAGCAAAATGGGGGAGAATGAGCAGTTCTTC.

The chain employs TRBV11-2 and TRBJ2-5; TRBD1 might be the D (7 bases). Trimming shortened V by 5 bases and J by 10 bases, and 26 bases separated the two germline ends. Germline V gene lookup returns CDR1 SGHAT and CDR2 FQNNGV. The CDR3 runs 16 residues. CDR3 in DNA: TGTGCCAGCAGCAAGCCCAGGGGGGCCGGCAGGGGCGGCCAGTACTTC. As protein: CASSKPRGAGRGGQYF.

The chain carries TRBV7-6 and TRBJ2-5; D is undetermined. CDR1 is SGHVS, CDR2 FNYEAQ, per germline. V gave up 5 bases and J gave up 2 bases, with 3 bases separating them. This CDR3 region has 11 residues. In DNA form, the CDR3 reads TGTGCCAGCAGCATACAAGAGACCCAGTACTTC. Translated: CASSIQETQYF.

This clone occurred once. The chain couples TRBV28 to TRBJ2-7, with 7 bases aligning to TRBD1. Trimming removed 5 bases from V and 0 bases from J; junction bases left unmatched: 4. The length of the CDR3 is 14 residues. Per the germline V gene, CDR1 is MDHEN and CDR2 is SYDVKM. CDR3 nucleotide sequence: TGTGCCAGCAGTCCGACAGGGACCTCCTACGAGCAGTACTTC. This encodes CASSPTGTSYEQYF.

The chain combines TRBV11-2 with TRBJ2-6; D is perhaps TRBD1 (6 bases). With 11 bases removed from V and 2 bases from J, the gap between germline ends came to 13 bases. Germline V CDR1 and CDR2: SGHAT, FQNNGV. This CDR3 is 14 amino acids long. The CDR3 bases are TGTGCCTCCGCCGCAGGGGCTGGGGCCAACGTCCTGACTTTC. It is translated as CASAAGAGANVLTF.

CDR3 region: CASSQDRSVSRDRKSYEQFF. CDR3 DNA: TGCGCCAGCAGCCAAGACAGGAGTGTGTCCCGGGACCGGAAAAGCTATGAGCAGTTCTTC. This chain uses TRBV4-3 with TRBJ2-1, with D perhaps matching TRBD1 or TRBD2 (5 bases each). The CDR3 is made up of 20 amino acids. V gave up 0 bases and J gave up 8 bases, with 29 bases separating them. CDR1 is LGHNA, CDR2 YSLEER, per germline.

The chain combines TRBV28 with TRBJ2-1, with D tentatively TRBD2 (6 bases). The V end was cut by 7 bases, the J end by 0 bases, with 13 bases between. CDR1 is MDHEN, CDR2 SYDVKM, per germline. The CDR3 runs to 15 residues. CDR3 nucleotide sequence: TGTGCCAGCATGGGCGGGGCGAGCTCCTACAATGAGCAGTTCTTC. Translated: CASMGGASSYNEQFF.

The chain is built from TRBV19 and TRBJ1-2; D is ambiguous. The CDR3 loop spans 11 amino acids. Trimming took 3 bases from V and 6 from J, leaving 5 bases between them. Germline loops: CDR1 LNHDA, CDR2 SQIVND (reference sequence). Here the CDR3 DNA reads TGTGCCAGTAGTATCTTAAATGGCTACACCTTC. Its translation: CASSILNGYTF.

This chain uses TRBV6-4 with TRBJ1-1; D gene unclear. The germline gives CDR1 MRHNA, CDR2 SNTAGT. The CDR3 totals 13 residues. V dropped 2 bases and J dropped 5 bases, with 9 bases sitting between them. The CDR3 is CASSDTPLTEAFF. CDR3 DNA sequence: TGTGCCAGCAGTGACACACCTTTAACTGAAGCTTTCTTT.

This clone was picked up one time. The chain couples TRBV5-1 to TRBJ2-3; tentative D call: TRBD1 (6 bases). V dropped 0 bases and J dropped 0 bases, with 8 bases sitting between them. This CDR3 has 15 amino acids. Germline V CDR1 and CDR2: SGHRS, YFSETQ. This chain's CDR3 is CASSLEGHSTDTQYF. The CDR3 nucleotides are TGCGCCAGCAGCTTGGAGGGACATAGCACAGATACGCAGTATTTT.

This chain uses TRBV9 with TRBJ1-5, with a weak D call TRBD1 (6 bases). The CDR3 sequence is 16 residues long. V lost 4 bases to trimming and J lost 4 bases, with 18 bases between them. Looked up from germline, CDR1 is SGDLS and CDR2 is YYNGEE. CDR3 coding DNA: TGTGCCAGCAGCCCAGGGGCTGGTGCTTCTAATCAGCCCCAGCATTTT. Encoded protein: CASSPGAGASNQPQHF.

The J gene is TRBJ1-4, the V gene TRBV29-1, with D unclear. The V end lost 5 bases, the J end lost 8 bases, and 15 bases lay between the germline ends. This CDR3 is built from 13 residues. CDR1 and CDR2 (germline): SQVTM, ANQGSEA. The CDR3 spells CSVFVSDPEKLFF. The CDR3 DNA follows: TGCAGCGTTTTCGTTTCGGACCCAGAAAAACTGTTTTTT.

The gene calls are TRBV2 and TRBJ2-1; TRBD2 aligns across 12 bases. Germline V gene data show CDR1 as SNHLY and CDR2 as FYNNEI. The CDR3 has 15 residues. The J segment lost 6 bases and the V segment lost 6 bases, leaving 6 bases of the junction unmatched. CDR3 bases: TGTGCCAGCAGCAGACTAGCGGGAGTTCTCAATGAGCAGTTCTTC. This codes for CASSRLAGVLNEQFF.

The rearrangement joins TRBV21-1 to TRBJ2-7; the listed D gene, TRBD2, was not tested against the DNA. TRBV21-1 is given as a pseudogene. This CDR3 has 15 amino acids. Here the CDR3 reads CASSQRSQRGHEQYV. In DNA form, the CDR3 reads TGTGCCAGCAGCCAAAGATCGCAGCGCGGCCACGAGCAGTACGTC.

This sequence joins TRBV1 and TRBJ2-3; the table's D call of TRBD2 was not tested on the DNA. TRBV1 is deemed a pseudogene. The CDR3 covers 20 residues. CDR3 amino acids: CTSSPIPPVLAGNWGDTQYF. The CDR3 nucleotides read TGCACCAGCAGCCCTATACCCCCTGTCCTAGCGGGAAATTGGGGAGATACGCAGTATTTT.

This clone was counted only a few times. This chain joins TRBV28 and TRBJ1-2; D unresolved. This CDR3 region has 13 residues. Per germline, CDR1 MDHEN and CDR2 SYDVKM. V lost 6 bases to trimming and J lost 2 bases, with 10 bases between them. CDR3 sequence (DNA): TGTGCCAGCAGAGACGAATCCAACTATGGCTACACCTTC. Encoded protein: CASRDESNYGYTF.

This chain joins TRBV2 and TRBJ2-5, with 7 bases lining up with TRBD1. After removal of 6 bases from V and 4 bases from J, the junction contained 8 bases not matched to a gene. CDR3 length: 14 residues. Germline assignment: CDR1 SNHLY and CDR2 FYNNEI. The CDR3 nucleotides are TGTGCCAGCAGACTCGACACAGGGGTAGAGACCCAGTACTTC. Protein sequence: CASRLDTGVETQYF.

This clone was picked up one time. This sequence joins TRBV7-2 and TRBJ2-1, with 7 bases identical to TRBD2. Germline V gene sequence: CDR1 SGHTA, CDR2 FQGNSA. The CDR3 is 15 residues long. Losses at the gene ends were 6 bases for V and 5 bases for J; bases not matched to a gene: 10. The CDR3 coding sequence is TGTGCCAGCAGAATCGGCGGGAGCCTAAACAATGAGCAGTTCTTC. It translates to CASRIGGSLNNEQFF.

In DNA form, the CDR3 reads TGTGCCAGCAGGCCAGGGGCTGCCTCTGGAAACACCATATATTTT. This encodes CASRPGAASGNTIYF. V usage is TRBV28 and J usage is TRBJ1-3; a possible D gene is TRBD1 (6 bases). This CDR3 has 15 amino acids. V lost 6 bases and J lost 0, with 12 bases in between. Germline loops: CDR1 MDHEN, CDR2 SYDVKM.

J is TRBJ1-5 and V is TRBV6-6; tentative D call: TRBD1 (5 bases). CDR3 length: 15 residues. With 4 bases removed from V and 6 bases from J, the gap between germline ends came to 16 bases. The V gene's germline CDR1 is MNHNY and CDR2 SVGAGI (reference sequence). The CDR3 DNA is TGTGCCAGCAGTTCATCTCCGCGGGGGGGTCAGCCCCAGCATTTT. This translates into CASSSSPRGGQPQHF.

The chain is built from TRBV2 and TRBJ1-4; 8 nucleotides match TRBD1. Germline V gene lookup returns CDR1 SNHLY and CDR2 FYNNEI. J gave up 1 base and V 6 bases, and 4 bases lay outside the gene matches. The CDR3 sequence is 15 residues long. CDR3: CASRLGQGTNEKLFF. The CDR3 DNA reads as TGTGCCAGCAGACTAGGACAGGGAACTAATGAAAAACTGTTTTTT.

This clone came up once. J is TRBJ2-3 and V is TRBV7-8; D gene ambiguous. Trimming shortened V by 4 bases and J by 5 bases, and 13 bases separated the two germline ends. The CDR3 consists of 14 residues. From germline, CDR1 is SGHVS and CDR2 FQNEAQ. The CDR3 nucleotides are TGTGCCAGCAGCTACAGTCCCGGGCTAGATACGCAGTATTTT. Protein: CASSYSPGLDTQYF.

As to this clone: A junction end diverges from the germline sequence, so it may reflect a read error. CDR3 sequence: CASSQNIEAFF. As DNA, the CDR3 is TGTGCCAGCAGTCAAAACATTGAAGCTTTCTTT. The rearrangement links TRBV28 to TRBJ1-1; no reliable D call. CDR1 is MDHEN, CDR2 SYDVKM, per germline. This CDR3 region has 11 residues.

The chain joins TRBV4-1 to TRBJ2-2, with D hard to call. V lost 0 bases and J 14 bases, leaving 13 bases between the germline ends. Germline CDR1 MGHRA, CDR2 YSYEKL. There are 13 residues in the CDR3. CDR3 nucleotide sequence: TGCGCCAGCAGCCAAGATTTTCCCAGGCAACTGTTTTTT. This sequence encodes CASSQDFPRQLFF.

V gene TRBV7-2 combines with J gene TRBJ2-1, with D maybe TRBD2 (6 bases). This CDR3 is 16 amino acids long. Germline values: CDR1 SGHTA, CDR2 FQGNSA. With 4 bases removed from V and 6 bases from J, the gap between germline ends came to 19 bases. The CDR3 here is CASSSYSAGRTNEQFF. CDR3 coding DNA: TGTGCCAGCAGCTCCTATTCTGCGGGACGGACCAATGAGCAGTTCTTC.

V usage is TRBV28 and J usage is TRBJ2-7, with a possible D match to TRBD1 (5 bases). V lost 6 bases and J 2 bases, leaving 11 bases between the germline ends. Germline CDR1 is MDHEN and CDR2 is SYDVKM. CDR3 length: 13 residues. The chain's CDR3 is CASSRQLPYEQYV. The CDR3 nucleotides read TGTGCCAGCAGCAGACAGTTACCCTACGAGCAGTACGTC.

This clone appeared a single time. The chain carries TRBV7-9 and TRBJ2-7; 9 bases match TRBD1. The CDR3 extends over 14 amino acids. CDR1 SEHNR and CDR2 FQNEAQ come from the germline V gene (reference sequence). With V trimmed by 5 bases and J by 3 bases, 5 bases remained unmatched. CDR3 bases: TGTGCCAGCAGCCCCACAGGGGGCCACTACGAGCAGTACGTC. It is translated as CASSPTGGHYEQYV.